This T cell receptor beta chain was retrieved from a study of blood T cell repertoires in COVID-19. Study-wide context: Specimens from acute and convalescent COVID-19 originated in the United States, Italy and Spain.

The Seattle patients, enrolled during active infection, were followed longitudinally. Generated by immunoSEQ multiplex PCR, the TCRdb table keeps only in-frame clones and is missing some. Of about 270,000 clones in the sample, less than 90% were seen once. This CDR3 has 12 residues. The V and J ends lost 3 bases and 1 base respectively, with 3 bases between them. V usage is TRBV12-3 or TRBV12-4 and J usage is TRBJ1-1, with D unclear. The receptor was isolated from a woman between 25 and 40 years old with COVID-19, enrolled during active disease. Sequenced: peripheral blood. The CDR3 nucleotides are TGTGCCAGCAGTTTCGGGAACACTGAAGCTTTCTTT. This translates into CASSFGNTEAFF.